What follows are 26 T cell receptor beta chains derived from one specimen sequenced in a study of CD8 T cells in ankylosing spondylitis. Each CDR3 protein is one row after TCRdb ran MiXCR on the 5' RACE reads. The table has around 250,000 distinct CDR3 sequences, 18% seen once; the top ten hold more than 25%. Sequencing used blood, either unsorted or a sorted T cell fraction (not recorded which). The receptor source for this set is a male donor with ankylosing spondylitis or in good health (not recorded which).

CDR3 amino acids: CASSLANSNTGELFF. The CDR3 DNA reads TGTGCCAGCAGCTTGGCTAACTCGAACACCGGGGAGCTGTTTTTT. This sequence joins TRBV5-6 and TRBJ2-2, with no clear D. Germline V gene lookup returns CDR1 SGHDT and CDR2 YYEEEE. The V and J ends lost 0 bases and 0 bases respectively, with 6 bases between them. The CDR3 runs 15 residues.

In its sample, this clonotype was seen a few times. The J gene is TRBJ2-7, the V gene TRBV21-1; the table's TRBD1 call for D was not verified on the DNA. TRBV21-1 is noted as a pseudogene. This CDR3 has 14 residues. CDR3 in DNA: TGTGCCAGCAGCAAAGAGAAGGGGGAGAAGGAGCAGTACTTC. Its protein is CASSKEKGEKEQYF.

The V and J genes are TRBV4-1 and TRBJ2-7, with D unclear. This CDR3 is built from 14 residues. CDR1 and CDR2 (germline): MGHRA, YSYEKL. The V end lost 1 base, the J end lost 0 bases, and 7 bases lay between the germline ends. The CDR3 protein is CASSQGQLSYEQYF. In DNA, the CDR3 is TGCGCCAGCAGCCAAGGCCAACTCTCCTACGAGCAGTACTTC.

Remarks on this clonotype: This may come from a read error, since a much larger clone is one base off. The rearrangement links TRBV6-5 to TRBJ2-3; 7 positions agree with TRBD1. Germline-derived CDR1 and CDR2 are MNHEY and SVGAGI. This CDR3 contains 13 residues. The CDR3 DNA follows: TGTGCCAGCAGTTGGACAGGCACAGCTACGCAGTATTTT. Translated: CASSWTGTATQYF.

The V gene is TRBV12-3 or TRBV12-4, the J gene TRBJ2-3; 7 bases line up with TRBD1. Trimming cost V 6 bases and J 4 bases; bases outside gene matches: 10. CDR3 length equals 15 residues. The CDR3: CASSPTGDGADTQYF. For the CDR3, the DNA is TGTGCCAGCAGCCCTACAGGGGATGGCGCAGATACGCAGTATTTT.

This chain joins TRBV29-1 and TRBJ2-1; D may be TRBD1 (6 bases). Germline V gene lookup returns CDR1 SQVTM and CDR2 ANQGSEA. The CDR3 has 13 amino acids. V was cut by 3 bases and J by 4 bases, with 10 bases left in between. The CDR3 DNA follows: TGCAGCGTTGACAGGGGCAATTACAATGAGCAGTTCTTC. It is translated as CSVDRGNYNEQFF.

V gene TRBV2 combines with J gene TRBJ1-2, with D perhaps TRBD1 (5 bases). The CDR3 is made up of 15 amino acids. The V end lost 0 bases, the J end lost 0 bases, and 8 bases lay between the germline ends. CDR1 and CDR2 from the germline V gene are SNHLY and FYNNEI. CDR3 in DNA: TGTGCCAGCAGTGAAGCGGAGGGGACTAACTATGGCTACACCTTC. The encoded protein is CASSEAEGTNYGYTF.

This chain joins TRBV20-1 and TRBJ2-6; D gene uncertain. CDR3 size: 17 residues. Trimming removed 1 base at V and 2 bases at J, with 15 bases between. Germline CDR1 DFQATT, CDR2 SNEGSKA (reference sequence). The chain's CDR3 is CSARARHPGTGANVLTF. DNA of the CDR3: TGCAGTGCTAGAGCGAGACACCCTGGGACTGGGGCCAACGTCCTGACTTTC.

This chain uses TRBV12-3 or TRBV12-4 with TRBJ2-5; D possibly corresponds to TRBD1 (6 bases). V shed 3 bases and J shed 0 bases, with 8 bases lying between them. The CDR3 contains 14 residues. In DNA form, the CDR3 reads TGTGCCAGCAGTTTGGGACATTACCAAGAGACCCAGTACTTC. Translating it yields CASSLGHYQETQYF.

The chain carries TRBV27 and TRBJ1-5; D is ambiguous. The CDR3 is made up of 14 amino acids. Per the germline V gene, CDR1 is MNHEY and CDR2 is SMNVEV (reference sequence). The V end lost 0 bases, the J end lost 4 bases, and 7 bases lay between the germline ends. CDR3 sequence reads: CASSLSGFNQPQHF. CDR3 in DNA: TGTGCCAGCAGTTTATCAGGTTTTAATCAGCCCCAGCATTTT.

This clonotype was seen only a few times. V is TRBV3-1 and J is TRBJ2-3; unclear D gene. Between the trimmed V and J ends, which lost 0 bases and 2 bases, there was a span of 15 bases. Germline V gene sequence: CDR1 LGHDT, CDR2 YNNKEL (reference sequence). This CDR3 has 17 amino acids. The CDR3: CASSQEGSPLPTDTQYF. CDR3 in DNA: TGTGCCAGCAGCCAAGAAGGGTCACCACTCCCCACAGATACGCAGTATTTT.

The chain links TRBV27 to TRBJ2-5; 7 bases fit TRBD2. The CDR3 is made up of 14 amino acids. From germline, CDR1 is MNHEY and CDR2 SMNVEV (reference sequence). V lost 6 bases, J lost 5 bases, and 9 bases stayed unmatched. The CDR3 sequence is CASRPYGGGETQYF. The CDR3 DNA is TGTGCCAGCAGGCCATATGGGGGAGGGGAGACCCAGTACTTC.

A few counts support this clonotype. The CDR3 spells CASSPNRGSDETQYF. DNA for the CDR3: TGTGCCAGCAGCCCAAACAGGGGGTCGGATGAGACCCAGTACTTC. The genes are TRBV13 and TRBJ2-5; 8 nucleotides agree with TRBD1. Germline CDR1 is PRHDT and CDR2 is FYEKMQ (reference sequence). Unmatched junction bases numbered 10, after V lost 5 bases and J lost 5 bases. The CDR3 length is 15 residues.

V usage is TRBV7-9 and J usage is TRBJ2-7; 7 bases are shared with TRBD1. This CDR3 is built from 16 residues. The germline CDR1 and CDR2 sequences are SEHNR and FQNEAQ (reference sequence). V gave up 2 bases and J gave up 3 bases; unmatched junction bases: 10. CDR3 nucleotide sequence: TGTGCCAGCAGCTTAAGTCTGGGACAGTTAGGCTACGAGCAGTACTTC. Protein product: CASSLSLGQLGYEQYF.

The CDR3 protein is CATSKGQPQHF. In DNA, the CDR3 is TGTGCCACCAGCAAAGGTCAGCCCCAGCATTTT. The V and J genes are TRBV15 and TRBJ1-5; D not resolved. CDR3 length: 11 residues. The germline CDR1 and CDR2 sequences are LNHNV and YYDKDF (reference sequence). The germline V and J ends were trimmed by 4 bases and 6 bases, with 4 bases remaining between them.

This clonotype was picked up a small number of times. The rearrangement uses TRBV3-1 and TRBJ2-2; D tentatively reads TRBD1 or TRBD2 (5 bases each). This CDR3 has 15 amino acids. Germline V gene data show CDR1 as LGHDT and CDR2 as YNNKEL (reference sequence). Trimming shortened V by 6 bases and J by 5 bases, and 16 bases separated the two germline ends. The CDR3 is CASSREGWGTGELFF. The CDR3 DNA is TGTGCCAGCAGTCGTGAGGGGTGGGGTACCGGGGAGCTGTTTTTT.

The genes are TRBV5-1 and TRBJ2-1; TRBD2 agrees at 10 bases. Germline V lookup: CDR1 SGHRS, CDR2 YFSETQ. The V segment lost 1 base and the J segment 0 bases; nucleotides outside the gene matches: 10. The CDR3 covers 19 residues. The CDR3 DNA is TGCGCCAGCAGCTTGACTAGCGGGGCCTACCTCAGCTCCTACAATGAGCAGTTCTTC. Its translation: CASSLTSGAYLSSYNEQFF.

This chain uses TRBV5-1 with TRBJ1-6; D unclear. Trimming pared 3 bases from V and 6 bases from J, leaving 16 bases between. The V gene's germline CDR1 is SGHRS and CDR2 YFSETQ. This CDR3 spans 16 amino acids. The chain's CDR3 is CASSWRNARGNSPLHF. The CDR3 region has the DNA TGCGCCAGCAGCTGGCGGAACGCCAGAGGTAATTCACCCCTCCACTTT. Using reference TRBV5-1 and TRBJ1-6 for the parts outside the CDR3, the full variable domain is KAGVTQTPRYLIKTRGQQVTLSCSPISGHRSVSWYQQTPGQGLQFLFEYFSETQRNKGNFPGRFSGRQFSNSRSEMNVSTLELGDSALYLCASSWRNARGNSPLHFGNGTRLTVT.

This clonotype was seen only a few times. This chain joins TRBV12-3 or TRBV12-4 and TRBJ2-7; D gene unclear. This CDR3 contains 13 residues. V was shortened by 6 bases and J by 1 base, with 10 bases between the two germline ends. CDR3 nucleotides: TGTGCCAGCAGCCCCGACGCATCCTACGAGCAGTACTTC. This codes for CASSPDASYEQYF.

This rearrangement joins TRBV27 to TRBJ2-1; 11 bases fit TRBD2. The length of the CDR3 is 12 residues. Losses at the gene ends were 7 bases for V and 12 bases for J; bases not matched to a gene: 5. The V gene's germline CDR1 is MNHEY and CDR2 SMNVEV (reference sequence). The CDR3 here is CASTTSGRRQFF. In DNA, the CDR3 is TGTGCCAGCACAACTAGCGGGAGAAGGCAGTTCTTC.

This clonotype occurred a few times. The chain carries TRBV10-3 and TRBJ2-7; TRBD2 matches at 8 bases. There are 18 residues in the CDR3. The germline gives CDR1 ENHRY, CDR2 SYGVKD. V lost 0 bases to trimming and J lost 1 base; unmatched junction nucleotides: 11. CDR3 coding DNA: TGTGCCATCAGTGAGTCTAGGGCGAGAGCGGGAGCGTCCTACGAGCAGTACTTC. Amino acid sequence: CAISESRARAGASYEQYF.

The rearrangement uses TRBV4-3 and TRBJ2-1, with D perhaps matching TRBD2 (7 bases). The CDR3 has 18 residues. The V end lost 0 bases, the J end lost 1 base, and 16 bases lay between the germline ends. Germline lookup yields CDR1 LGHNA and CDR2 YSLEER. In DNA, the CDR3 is TGCGCCAGCAGCCAAGATTTATTAGGGAGGGGGTCCTACAATGAGCAGTTCTTC. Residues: CASSQDLLGRGSYNEQFF.

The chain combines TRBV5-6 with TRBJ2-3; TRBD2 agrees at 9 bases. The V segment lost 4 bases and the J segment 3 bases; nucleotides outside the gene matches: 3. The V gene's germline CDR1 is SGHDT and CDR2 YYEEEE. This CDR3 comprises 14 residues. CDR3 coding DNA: TGTGCCAGCAGCATAGCGGGAGCTACAGATACGCAGTATTTT. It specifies CASSIAGATDTQYF. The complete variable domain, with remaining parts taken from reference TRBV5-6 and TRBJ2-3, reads DAGVTQSPTHLIKTRGQQVTLRCSPKSGHDTVSWYQQALGQGPQFIFQYYEEEERQRGNFPDRFSGHQFPNYSSELNVNALLLGDSALYLCASSIAGATDTQYFGPGTRLTVL.

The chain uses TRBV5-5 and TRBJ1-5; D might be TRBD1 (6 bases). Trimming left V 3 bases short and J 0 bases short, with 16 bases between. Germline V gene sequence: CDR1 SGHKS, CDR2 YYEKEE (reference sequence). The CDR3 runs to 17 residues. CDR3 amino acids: CASSSVTGPYSNQPQHF. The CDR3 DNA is TGTGCCAGCAGCTCGGTGACAGGCCCTTATAGCAATCAGCCCCAGCATTTT.

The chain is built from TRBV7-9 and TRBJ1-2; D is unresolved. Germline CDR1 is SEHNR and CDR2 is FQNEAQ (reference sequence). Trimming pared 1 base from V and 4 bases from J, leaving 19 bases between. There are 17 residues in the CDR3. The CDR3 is CASSLEVVGSRFYGYTF. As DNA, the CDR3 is TGTGCCAGCAGCTTAGAAGTCGTCGGCTCGCGGTTCTATGGCTACACCTTC.

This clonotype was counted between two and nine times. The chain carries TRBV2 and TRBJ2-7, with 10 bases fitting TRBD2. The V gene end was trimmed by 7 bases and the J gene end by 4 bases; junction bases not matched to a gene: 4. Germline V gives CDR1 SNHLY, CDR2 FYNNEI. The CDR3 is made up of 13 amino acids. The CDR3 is CASTLAGEYEQYF. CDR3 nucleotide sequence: TGTGCCAGCACTCTAGCGGGAGAGTACGAGCAGTACTTC.